These 14 T cell receptor beta chains were sequenced from one sample in a study of T cell responses to AZD1222 COVID-19 vaccine. Sequencing used immunoSEQ multiplex PCR; TCRdb keeps in-frame clones, though not all of them. The sample records approximately 150,000 clones, roughly 91% being singletons. Material: peripheral blood, obtained on day 0 of AZD1222 vaccination. Receptors originate from an adult in good health.

The gene calls are TRBV9 and TRBJ1-2, with a possible D match to TRBD1 (6 bases). CDR3 size: 17 residues. The germline gives CDR1 SGDLS, CDR2 YYNGEE. The V and J ends lost 0 bases and 2 bases respectively, with 17 bases between them. CDR3 protein: CASSVGGLGSKNYGYTF. The CDR3 nucleotides are TGTGCCAGCAGCGTAGGGGGGCTTGGTTCGAAGAACTATGGCTACACCTTC. Looking up the rest from reference TRBV9 and TRBJ1-2 gives the full variable domain: DSGVTQTPKHLITATGQRVTLRCSPRSGDLSVYWYQQSLDQGLQFLIQYYNGEERAKGNILERFSAQQFPDLHSELNLSSLELGDSALYFCASSVGGLGSKNYGYTFGSGTRLTVV.

The gene calls are TRBV29-1 and TRBJ1-2; D is unclear. V was cut by 3 bases and J by 5 bases, with 13 bases left in between. This CDR3 is built from 13 residues. The germline V gene has CDR1 SQVTM and CDR2 ANQGSEA. The CDR3 DNA reads TGCAGCGTTGACACGCGGCATGGGTATGGCTACACCTTC. As protein: CSVDTRHGYGYTF.

The chain carries TRBV7-9 and TRBJ1-6; the match to TRBD1 covers 8 bases. The CDR3 is 14 amino acids. CDR1 SEHNR and CDR2 FQNEAQ come from the germline V gene (reference sequence). The V gene end was trimmed by 5 bases and the J gene end by 7 bases; junction bases not matched to a gene: 4. CDR3 sequence (DNA): TGTGCCAGCAGCCGACAGGGGAACAATTCACCCCTCCACTTT. Its translation: CASSRQGNNSPLHF. Full variable domain (remainder filled in from reference TRBV7-9 and TRBJ1-6): DTGVSQNPRHKITKRGQNVTFRCDPISEHNRLYWYRQTLGQGPEFLTYFQNEAQLEKSRLLSDRFSAERPKGSFSTLEIQRTEQGDSAMYLCASSRQGNNSPLHFGNGTRLTVT.

The CDR3 loop is CASSEIGRQAFF. CDR3 sequence (DNA): TGTGCCAGCAGTGAAATCGGGAGGCAAGCTTTCTTT. The gene calls are TRBV6-1 and TRBJ1-1; D unresolved. V was clipped by 2 bases and J by 9 bases, with 10 bases between them. Per the germline V gene, CDR1 is MNHNS and CDR2 is SASEGT. The CDR3 has 12 residues.

This clone was recorded once. The DNA of the CDR3 is TGTGCCAGCAGTGAAGAGACCGGGACAGTTCAAGAGACCCAGTACTTC. This sequence encodes CASSEETGTVQETQYF. The chain carries TRBV6-1 and TRBJ2-5; 7 bases align to TRBD1. Trimming took 1 base from V and 2 from J; bases not matched to a gene: 7. CDR1 is MNHNS, CDR2 SASEGT, per germline. CDR3 size: 16 residues.

This clone was detected once. The chain recombines TRBV12-3 or TRBV12-4 with TRBJ2-7; TRBD1 aligns across 7 bases. The CDR3 is 13 residues long. Trimming took 1 base from V and 3 from J; bases not matched to a gene: 0. Written as DNA, the CDR3 is TGTGCCAGCAGTTTAGGGGACAGCTACGAGCAGTACTTC. It specifies CASSLGDSYEQYF.

CDR3 in amino acids: CASSIRLATYNEQFF. The CDR3 DNA reads TGTGCCAGTAGTATAAGACTAGCGACCTACAATGAGCAGTTCTTC. The gene calls are TRBV19 and TRBJ2-1; 8 positions match TRBD2. The ends lost 2 bases at V and 2 bases at J; junction bases unmatched: 2. CDR3 length: 15 residues. Per the germline V gene, CDR1 is LNHDA and CDR2 is SQIVND (reference sequence).

V usage is TRBV5-1 and J usage is TRBJ2-1; weak D call: TRBD1 (5 bases). The CDR3 consists of 14 residues. Germline-derived CDR1 and CDR2 are SGHRS and YFSETQ. The V and J ends lost 2 bases and 4 bases respectively, with 10 bases between them. The CDR3 sequence: CASSLGAAYNEQFF. CDR3 in DNA: TGCGCCAGCAGCTTAGGGGCTGCGTACAATGAGCAGTTCTTC.

This chain links TRBV10-2 with TRBJ1-1, with D possibly being TRBD1 (6 bases). The V end was cut by 6 bases, the J end by 4 bases, with 15 bases between. CDR1 and CDR2 from the germline V gene are WSHSY and SAAADI. This CDR3 has 14 amino acids. The CDR3 sequence is CASSPTGPSTEAFF. The CDR3 region has the DNA TGCGCCAGCAGCCCCACAGGGCCGAGCACTGAAGCTTTCTTT.

The chain employs TRBV5-5 and TRBJ1-2, with a tentative D call TRBD1 (6 bases). CDR1 is SGHKS, CDR2 YYEKEE, per germline (reference sequence). The CDR3 covers 13 residues. V gave up 4 bases and J gave up 2 bases, with 9 bases separating them. CDR3 DNA sequence: TGTGCCAGCAGCCCTGGACAGAACTATGGCTACACCTTC. Protein product: CASSPGQNYGYTF. Supplemented by reference TRBV5-5 and TRBJ1-2, the full variable domain reads DAGVTQSPTHLIKTRGQQVTLRCSPISGHKSVSWYQQVLGQGPQFIFQYYEKEERGRGNFPDRFSARQFPNYSSELNVNALLLGDSALYLCASSPGQNYGYTFGSGTRLTVV.

The V and J genes are TRBV3-1 (or the pseudogene TRBV3-2) and TRBJ2-3, with 15 bases aligning to TRBD2. Germline V lookup: CDR1 LGHDT, CDR2 YNNKEL (reference sequence). After removal of 2 bases from V and 5 bases from J, the junction contained 17 bases not matched to a gene. The CDR3 totals 21 residues. The CDR3 DNA reads TGTGCCAGCAGCCAATTTACCGGACTAGCGGGAGGGCTATCCTGCAAAGATACGCAGTATTTT. Translated: CASSQFTGLAGGLSCKDTQYF.

In nucleotides, the CDR3 is TGTGCCACCAGCGTTATAAAGGATTACTCCTACGAGCAGTACTTC. Its translation: CATSVIKDYSYEQYF. This rearrangement joins TRBV15 to TRBJ2-7; D is unresolved. V lost 5 bases and J lost 0, with 14 bases in between. The CDR3 extends over 15 amino acids. Per germline, CDR1 LNHNV and CDR2 YYDKDF (reference sequence).

This clone occurred once. The chain employs TRBV12-3 or TRBV12-4 and TRBJ1-3; D gene unclear. V gave up 2 bases and J gave up 4 bases, with 6 bases separating them. The CDR3 extends over 13 amino acids. The CDR3: CASSLYTGNTIYF. CDR3 nucleotide sequence: TGTGCCAGCAGTTTATACACCGGAAACACCATATATTTT.

This chain connects TRBV4-3 to TRBJ1-2; D unresolved. The CDR3 runs to 15 residues. Germline CDR1 LGHNA, CDR2 YSLEER. V lost 1 base and J lost 0, with 9 bases in between. Here the CDR3 DNA reads TGCGCCAGCAGCCAAGGGAGGCTTTCTAACTATGGCTACACCTTC. Translated, it gives CASSQGRLSNYGYTF.